These 15 T cell receptor beta chains came from one sample sequenced in a study of T cells in Graves' hyperthyroidism and ophthalmopathy. The CDR3 regions of TCR beta were amplified from RNA transcripts. HTBI primers drove first-round RT-PCR of the TCR CDR3. TCRdb reanalysed the multiplex PCR reads using MiXCR and keeps one entry per CDR3 protein. Of some 460,000 distinct CDR3 sequences in the sample, approximately 14% were seen once. The sample was blood. The receptors here all came from a woman aged 18-29 years with Graves' hyperthyroidism.

This clonotype was seen more than once but under ten times. The J gene is TRBJ1-2, the V gene TRBV27; D is possibly TRBD1 (6 bases). Trimming left V 5 bases short and J 8 bases short, with 12 bases between. Per germline, CDR1 MNHEY and CDR2 SMNVEV (reference sequence). The CDR3 length is 12 residues. The CDR3 spells CASSTRGWGYTF. CDR3 bases: TGTGCCAGCAGTACCAGGGGTTGGGGCTACACCTTC.

This clonotype came up many times. The chain has TRBV11-1 and TRBJ2-2, with 7 bases that match TRBD1. Trimming took 1 base from V and 2 from J; bases not matched to a gene: 7. The V gene's germline CDR1 is SGHAT and CDR2 FQDESV (reference sequence). The CDR3 length is 17 residues. CDR3: CASSLGIGDSNTGELFF. CDR3 coding DNA: TGTGCCAGCAGCTTAGGAATTGGGGACAGCAACACCGGGGAGCTGTTTTTT.

About this clonotype: This may be a read error: a much more frequent sequence differs by one nucleotide. The chain couples TRBV14 to TRBJ1-1; a weak D match, TRBD1 (6 bases). Germline CDR1 is SGHDN and CDR2 is FVKESK. V shed 1 base and J shed 1 base, with 10 bases lying between them. The CDR3 runs 15 residues. CDR3 sequence (DNA): TGTGCCAGCAGCCAAGGGGAGGGACAGAACACTGAAGCTTTCTTT. This gives the protein CASSQGEGQNTEAFF.

This clonotype was seen only a few times. The rearrangement uses TRBV28 and TRBJ1-1; D call uncertain. From germline, CDR1 is MDHEN and CDR2 SYDVKM. Trimming cost V 3 bases and J 3 bases, with 14 bases left between them. The CDR3 runs to 15 residues. The CDR3 sequence is CASSFEFGVYTEAFF. The CDR3 DNA follows: TGTGCCAGCAGTTTCGAATTTGGGGTTTACACTGAAGCTTTCTTT.

This clonotype has ten or more counts. The chain has TRBV12-3 or TRBV12-4 and TRBJ2-7; TRBD2 might be the D (6 bases). V lost 8 bases to trimming and J lost 3 bases, with 20 bases between them. The CDR3 totals 15 residues. DNA for the CDR3: TGTGCCAGCCGGAGGGCCTCATTCTCCTACTACGAGCAGTACTTC. Its translation: CASRRASFSYYEQYF.

The rearrangement uses TRBV10-1 and TRBJ1-6, with 8 positions matching TRBD1. Germline-derived CDR1 and CDR2 are WNHNN and SYGVQD (reference sequence). This CDR3 is built from 13 residues. Trimming cost V 6 bases and J 9 bases; bases outside gene matches: 4. The CDR3 reads CASSGTGSSPLHF. The CDR3 coding sequence is TGCGCCAGCAGCGGGACAGGTTCTTCACCCCTCCACTTT.

Details on this clonotype: The CDR3 does not close with the conserved phenylalanine or tryptophan, likely indicating a read error. The genes are TRBV9 and TRBJ2-1; no definite D call. The CDR3 sequence is 14 residues long. Germline CDR1 is SGDLS and CDR2 is YYNGEE. V was shortened by 4 bases and J by 3 bases, with 11 bases between the two germline ends. The CDR3, as DNA: TGTGCCAGCAGCCTAGGGTGGGACTACAATGAGCAGTTCCTC. Translated, it gives CASSLGWDYNEQFL.

The V gene is TRBV5-6, the J gene TRBJ2-1, with D possibly matching TRBD1 (5 bases). Germline assignment: CDR1 SGHDT and CDR2 YYEEEE. The CDR3 length is 13 residues. Trimming took off 7 bases at V and 3 bases at J, with 11 bases between the two ends. The CDR3 reads CASGRTYYNEQFF. Here the CDR3 DNA reads TGTGCCAGCGGCAGGACATACTACAATGAGCAGTTCTTC.

This clonotype was recorded once. This sequence joins TRBV4-3 and TRBJ1-1; unclear D gene. The germline V and J ends were trimmed by 3 bases and 4 bases, with 3 bases remaining between them. Germline V gives CDR1 LGHNA, CDR2 YSLEER. CDR3 length: 11 residues. The CDR3 loop is CASSHSTEAFF. In DNA, the CDR3 is TGCGCCAGCAGCCACTCCACTGAAGCTTTCTTT.

This clonotype was observed many times. The V and J genes are TRBV4-3 and TRBJ2-7; possible D gene TRBD1, 6 bases. Trimming pared 0 bases from V and 3 bases from J, leaving 12 bases between. The CDR3 covers 15 residues. Germline V lookup: CDR1 LGHNA, CDR2 YSLEER. In nucleotides, the CDR3 is TGCGCCAGCAGCCAAGATTGGCAACAGGGCTACGAGCAGTACTTC. It translates to CASSQDWQQGYEQYF.

The rearrangement links TRBV6-1 to TRBJ1-6; D is unclear. Germline-derived CDR1 and CDR2 are MNHNS and SASEGT. V was trimmed by 0 bases and J by 10 bases, leaving 7 bases between them. This CDR3 has 13 residues. CDR3 sequence: CASSEASESPLHF. The CDR3 coding sequence is TGTGCCAGCAGTGAAGCGTCGGAATCACCCCTCCACTTT.

The chain is built from TRBV19 and TRBJ1-2; possibly TRBD1 for D (5 bases). Germline assignment: CDR1 LNHDA and CDR2 SQIVND (reference sequence). CDR3 length equals 12 residues. Trimming left V 7 bases short and J 8 bases short, with 14 bases between. CDR3 protein: CASMGESRGYTF. Here the CDR3 DNA reads TGTGCCAGTATGGGGGAATCCCGAGGCTACACCTTC. The full variable domain, its missing parts supplied by reference TRBV19 and TRBJ1-2, is DGGITQSPKYLFRKEGQNVTLSCEQNLNHDAMYWYRQDPGQGLRLIYYSQIVNDFQKGDIAEGYSVSREKKESFPLTVTSAQKNPTAFYLCASMGESRGYTFGSGTRLTVV.

There are many counts of this clonotype. This chain uses TRBV12-3 or TRBV12-4 with TRBJ2-3, with 7 bases that match TRBD1. The CDR3 runs to 15 residues. After removal of 6 bases from V and 0 bases from J, the junction contained 6 bases not matched to a gene. The CDR3 DNA follows: TGTGCCAGCAGGGGGACAGACTTTAGCACAGATACGCAGTATTTT. Amino acid sequence: CASRGTDFSTDTQYF.

A note on this clonotype: Mismatch with germline at one junction end may stem from a read error. The V and J genes are TRBV7-2 and TRBJ2-2; TRBD1 might be the D (5 bases). CDR1 is SGHTA, CDR2 FQGNSA, per germline. The CDR3 is made up of 16 amino acids. This CDR3 reads CASSQSPGRRGGELFF. The CDR3 DNA is TGCGCCAGCAGCCAAAGTCCAGGGCGGCGCGGCGGGGAGCTGTTTTTT.

This clonotype showed up just once. A read error may be the cause here, since a much bigger clone is one base away. CDR3 nucleotide sequence: TGCGCCAGCAGCTCGAGCGGGCGCATGAACACTGAAGCTTTCTTT. Protein sequence: CASSSSGRMNTEAFF. This chain uses TRBV5-1 with TRBJ1-1; D gene unclear. With 3 bases removed from V and 0 bases from J, the gap between germline ends came to 12 bases. The CDR3 spans 15 residues. The germline V gene encodes CDR1 SGHRS and CDR2 YFSETQ.